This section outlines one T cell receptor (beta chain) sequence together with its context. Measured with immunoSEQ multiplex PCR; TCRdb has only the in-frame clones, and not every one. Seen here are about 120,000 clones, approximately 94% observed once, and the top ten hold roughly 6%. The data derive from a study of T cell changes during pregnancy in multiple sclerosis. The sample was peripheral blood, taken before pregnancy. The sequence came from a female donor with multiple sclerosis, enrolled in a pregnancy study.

The chain's CDR3 is CASSTGYGTDTQYF. For the CDR3, the DNA is TGTGCCAGCAGCACAGGGTATGGGACAGATACGCAGTATTTT. The chain uses TRBV2 and TRBJ2-3, with a tentative D call TRBD1 (6 bases). Germline V gene sequence: CDR1 SNHLY, CDR2 FYNNEI. V was pared by 6 bases and J by 3 bases, with 13 bases between. The CDR3 totals 14 residues.